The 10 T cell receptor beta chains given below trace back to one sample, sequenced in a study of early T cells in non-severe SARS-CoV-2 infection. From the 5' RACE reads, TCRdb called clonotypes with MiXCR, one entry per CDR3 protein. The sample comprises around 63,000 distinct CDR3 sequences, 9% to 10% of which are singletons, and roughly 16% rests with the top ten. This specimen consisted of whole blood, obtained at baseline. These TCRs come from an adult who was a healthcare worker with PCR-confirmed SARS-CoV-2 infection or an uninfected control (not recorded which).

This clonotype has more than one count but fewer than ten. CDR3 nucleotides: TGTGCCACCAGTGGACGTTCTCTGGGGACAGCCAACTACGAGCAGTACTTC. Translating it yields CATSGRSLGTANYEQYF. The chain carries TRBV24-1 and TRBJ2-7, with 7 bases that match TRBD1. Germline CDR1 KGHDR, CDR2 SFDVKD. V shed 5 bases, J shed 3 bases, and the junction held 15 bases outside the gene matches. The CDR3 sequence is 17 residues long.

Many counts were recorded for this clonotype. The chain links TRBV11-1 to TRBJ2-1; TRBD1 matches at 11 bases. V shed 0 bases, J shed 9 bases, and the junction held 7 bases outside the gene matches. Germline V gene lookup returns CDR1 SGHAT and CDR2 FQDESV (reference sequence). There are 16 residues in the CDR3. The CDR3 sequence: CASSLADRGQAGEQFF. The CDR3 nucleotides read TGTGCCAGCAGCTTAGCGGACAGGGGGCAGGCGGGTGAGCAGTTCTTC.

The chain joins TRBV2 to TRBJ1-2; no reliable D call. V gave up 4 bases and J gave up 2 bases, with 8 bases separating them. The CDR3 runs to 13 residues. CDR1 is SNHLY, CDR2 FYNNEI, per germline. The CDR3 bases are TGTGCCAGCAGTGTTGGGGTGAACTATGGCTACACCTTC. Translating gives CASSVGVNYGYTF.

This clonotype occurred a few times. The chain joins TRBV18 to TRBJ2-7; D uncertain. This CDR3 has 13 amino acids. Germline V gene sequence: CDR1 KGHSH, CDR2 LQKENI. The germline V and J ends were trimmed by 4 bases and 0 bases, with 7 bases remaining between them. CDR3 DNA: TGTGCCAGCTCACACGAGCCCTCCTACGAGCAGTACTTC. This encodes CASSHEPSYEQYF.

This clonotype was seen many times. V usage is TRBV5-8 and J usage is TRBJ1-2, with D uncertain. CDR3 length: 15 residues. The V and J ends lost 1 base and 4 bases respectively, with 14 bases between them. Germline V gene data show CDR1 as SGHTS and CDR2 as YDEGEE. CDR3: CASSLSIGQLYGYTF. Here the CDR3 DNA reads TGTGCCAGCAGCTTGTCGATTGGTCAGCTCTATGGCTACACCTTC.

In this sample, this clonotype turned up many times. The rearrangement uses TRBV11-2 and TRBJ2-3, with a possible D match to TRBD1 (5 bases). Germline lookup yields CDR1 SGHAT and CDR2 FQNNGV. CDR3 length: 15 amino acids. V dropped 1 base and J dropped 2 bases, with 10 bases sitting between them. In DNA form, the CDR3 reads TGTGCCAGCAGCTTAGCAAGCAGGGACACAGATACGCAGTATTTT. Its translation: CASSLASRDTDTQYF. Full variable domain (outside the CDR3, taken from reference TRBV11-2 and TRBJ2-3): EAGVAQSPRYKIIEKRQSVAFWCNPISGHATLYWYQQILGQGPKLLIQFQNNGVVDDSQLPKDRFSAERLKGVDSTLKIQPAKLEDSAVYLCASSLASRDTDTQYFGPGTRLTVL.

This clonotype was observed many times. The CDR3 bases are TGCAGCGTTGGCACTCCAAGACCCTCCGAGCAGTACTTC. Translation gives CSVGTPRPSEQYF. This chain links TRBV29-1 with TRBJ2-7; D is undetermined. The V end lost 4 bases, the J end lost 6 bases, and 16 bases lay between the germline ends. The CDR3 has 13 residues. Germline V gene sequence: CDR1 SQVTM, CDR2 ANQGSEA.

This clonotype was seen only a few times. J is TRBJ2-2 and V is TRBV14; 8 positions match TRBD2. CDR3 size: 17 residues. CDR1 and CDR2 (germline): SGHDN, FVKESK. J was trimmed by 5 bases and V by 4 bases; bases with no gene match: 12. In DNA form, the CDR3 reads TGTGCCAGCAGCCCCATCGCTAGCGGGCGTGGAACCGGGGAGCTGTTTTTT. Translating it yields CASSPIASGRGTGELFF.

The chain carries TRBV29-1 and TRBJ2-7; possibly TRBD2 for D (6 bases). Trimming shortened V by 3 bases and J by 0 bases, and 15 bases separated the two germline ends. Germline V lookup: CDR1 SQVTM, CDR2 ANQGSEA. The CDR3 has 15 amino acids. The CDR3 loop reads CSVDLAGRSSYEQYF. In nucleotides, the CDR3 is TGCAGCGTTGATCTCGCAGGGAGGAGCTCCTACGAGCAGTACTTC.

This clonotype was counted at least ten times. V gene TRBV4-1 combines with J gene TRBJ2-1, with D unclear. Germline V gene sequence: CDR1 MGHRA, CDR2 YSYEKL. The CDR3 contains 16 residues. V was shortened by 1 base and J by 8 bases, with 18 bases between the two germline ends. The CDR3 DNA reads TGCGCCAGCAGCCAAGTCGACTTGGTAGCTTTCGATGAGCAGTTCTTC. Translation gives CASSQVDLVAFDEQFF.